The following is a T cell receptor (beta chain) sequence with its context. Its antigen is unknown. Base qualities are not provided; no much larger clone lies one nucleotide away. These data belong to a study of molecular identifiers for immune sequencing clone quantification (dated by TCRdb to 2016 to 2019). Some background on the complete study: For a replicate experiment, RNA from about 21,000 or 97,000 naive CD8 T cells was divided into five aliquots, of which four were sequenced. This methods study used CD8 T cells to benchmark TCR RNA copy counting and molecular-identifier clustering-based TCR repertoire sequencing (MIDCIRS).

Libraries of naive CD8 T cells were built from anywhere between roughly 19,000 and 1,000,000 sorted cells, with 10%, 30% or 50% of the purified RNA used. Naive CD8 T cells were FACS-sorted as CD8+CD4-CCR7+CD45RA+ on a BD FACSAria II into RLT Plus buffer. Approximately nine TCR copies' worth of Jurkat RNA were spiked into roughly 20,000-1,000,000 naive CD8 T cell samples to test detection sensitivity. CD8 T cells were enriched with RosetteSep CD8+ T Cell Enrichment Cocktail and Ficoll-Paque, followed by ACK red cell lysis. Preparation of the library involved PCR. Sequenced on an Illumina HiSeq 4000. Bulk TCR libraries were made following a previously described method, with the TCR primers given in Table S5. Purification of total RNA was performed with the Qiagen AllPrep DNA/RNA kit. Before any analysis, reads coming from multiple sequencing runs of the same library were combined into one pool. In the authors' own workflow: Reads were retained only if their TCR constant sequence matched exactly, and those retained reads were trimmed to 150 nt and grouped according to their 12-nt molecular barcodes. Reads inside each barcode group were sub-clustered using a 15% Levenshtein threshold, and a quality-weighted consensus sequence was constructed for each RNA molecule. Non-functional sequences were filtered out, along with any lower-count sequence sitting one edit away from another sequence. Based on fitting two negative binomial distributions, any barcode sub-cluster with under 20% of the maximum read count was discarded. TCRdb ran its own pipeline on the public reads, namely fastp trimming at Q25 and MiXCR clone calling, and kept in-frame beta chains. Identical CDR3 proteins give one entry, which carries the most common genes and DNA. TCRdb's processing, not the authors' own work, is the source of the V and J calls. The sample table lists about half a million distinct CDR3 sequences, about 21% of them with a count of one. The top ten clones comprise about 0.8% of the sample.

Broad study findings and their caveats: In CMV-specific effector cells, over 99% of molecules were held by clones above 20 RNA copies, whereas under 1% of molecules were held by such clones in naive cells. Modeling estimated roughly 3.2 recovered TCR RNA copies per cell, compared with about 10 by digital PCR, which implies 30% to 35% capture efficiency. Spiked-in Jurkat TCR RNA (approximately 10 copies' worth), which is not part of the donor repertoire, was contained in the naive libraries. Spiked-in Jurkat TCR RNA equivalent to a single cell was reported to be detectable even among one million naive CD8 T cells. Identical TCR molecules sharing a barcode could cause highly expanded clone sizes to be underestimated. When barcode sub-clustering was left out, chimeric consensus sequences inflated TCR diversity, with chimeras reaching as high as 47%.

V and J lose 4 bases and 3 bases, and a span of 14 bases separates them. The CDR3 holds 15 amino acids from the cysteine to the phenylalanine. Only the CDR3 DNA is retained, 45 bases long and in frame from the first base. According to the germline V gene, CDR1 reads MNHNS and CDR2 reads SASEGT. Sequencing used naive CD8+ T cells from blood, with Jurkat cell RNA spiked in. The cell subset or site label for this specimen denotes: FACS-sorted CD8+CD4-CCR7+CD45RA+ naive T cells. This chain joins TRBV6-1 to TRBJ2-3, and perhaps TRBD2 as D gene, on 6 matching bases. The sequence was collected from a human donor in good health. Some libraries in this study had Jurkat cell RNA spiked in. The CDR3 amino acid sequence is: CASSAYRDSTDTQYF. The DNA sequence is TGTGCCAGCAGTGCATATAGGGACTCGACAGATACGCAGTATTTT.